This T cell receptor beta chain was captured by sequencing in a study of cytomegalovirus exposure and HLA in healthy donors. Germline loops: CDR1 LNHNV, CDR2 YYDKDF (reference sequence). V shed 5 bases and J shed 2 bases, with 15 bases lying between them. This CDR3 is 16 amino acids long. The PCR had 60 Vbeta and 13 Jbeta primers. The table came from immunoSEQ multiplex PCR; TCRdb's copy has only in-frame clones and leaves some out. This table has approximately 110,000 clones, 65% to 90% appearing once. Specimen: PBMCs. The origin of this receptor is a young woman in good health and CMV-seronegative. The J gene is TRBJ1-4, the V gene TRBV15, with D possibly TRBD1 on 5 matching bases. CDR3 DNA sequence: TGTGCCACCAGCTTCTCTACAGGCTTGACTAATGAAAAACTGTTTTTT. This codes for CATSFSTGLTNEKLFF.